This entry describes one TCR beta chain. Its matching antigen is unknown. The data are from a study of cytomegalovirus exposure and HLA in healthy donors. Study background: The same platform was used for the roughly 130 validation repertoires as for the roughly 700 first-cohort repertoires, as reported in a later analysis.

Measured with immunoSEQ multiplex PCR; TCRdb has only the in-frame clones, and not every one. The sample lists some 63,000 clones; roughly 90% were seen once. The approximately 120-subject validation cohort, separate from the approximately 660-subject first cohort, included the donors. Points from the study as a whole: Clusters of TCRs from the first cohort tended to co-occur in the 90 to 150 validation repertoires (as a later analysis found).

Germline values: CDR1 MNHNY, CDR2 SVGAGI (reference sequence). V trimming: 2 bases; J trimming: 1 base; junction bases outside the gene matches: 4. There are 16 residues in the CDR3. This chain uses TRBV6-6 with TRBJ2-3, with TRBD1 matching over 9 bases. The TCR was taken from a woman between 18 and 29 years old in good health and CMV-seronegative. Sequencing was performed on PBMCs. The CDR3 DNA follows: TGTGCCAGCAGTTACGACCGGGACAGGGGCACAGATACGCAGTATTTT. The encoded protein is CASSYDRDRGTDTQYF.